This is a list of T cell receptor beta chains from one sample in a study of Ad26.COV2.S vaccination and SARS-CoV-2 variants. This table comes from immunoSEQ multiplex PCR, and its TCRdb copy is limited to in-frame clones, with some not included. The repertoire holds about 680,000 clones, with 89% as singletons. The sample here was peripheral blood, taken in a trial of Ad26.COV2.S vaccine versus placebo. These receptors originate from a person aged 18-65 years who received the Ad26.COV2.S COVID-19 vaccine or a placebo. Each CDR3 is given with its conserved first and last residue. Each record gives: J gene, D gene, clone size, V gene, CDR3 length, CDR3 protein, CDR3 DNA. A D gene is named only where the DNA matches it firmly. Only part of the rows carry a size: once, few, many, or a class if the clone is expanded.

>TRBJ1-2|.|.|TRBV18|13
CASSPGHNYGYTF
TGTGCCAGCTCACCGGGGCACAACTATGGCTACACCTTC
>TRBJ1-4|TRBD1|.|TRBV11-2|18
CASSLRGTGVDRNEKLFF
TGTGCCAGCAGCTTAAGGGGGACAGGGGTCGATCGTAATGAAAAACTGTTTTTT
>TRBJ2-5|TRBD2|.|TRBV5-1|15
CASSPLTSGSETQYF
TGCGCCAGCAGCCCGCTGACTAGCGGGAGTGAGACCCAGTACTTC
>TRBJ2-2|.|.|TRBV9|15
CASSVLGGYTGELFF
TGTGCCAGCAGCGTATTGGGGGGCTACACCGGGGAGCTGTTTTTT
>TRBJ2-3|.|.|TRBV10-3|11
CAISTGDTQYF
TGTGCCATCAGTACGGGCGATACGCAGTATTTT
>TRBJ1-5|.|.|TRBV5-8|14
CASSLDGRDQPQHF
TGTGCCAGCAGCTTGGACGGGAGGGATCAGCCCCAGCATTTT
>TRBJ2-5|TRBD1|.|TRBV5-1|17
CASSLLVRDRGQETQYF
TGCGCCAGCAGCTTGCTTGTGAGGGACAGGGGGCAGGAGACCCAGTACTTC
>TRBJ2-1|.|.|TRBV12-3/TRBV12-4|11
CASKSLDEQFF
TGTGCCAGCAAGTCGCTGGATGAGCAGTTCTTC
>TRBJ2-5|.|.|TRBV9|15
CASSVAWQFQETQYF
TGTGCCAGCAGCGTAGCTTGGCAGTTCCAAGAGACCCAGTACTTC
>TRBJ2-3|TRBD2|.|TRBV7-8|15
CASSLGGGAVDTQYF
TGTGCCAGCAGCTTAGGCGGGGGGGCCGTGGATACGCAGTATTTT
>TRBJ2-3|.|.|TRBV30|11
CAWSVLDTQYF
TGTGCCTGGAGTGTACTAGATACGCAGTATTTT
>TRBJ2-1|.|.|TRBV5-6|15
CASSLSGTSYNEQFF
TGTGCCAGCAGCTTGAGCGGAACCTCCTACAATGAGCAGTTCTTC
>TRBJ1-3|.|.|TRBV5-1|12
CASSFEGNTIYF
TGCGCCAGCAGCTTCGAGGGAAACACCATATATTTT
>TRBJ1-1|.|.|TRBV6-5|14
CASSYRAGDTEAFF
TGTGCCAGCAGTTACAGGGCCGGGGACACTGAAGCTTTCTTT
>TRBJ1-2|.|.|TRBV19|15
CASSIQGNINYGYTF
TGTGCCAGTAGTATCCAGGGCAACATTAACTATGGCTACACCTTC
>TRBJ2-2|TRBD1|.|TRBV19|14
CASMWTGSTGELFF
TGTGCCAGTATGTGGACAGGGTCGACCGGGGAGCTGTTTTTT
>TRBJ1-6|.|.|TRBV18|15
CASSPYVGSNSPLHF
TGTGCCAGCTCACCATACGTCGGGAGTAATTCACCCCTCCACTTT
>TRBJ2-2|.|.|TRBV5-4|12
CASRLNTGELFF
TGTGCCAGCAGACTTAACACCGGGGAGCTGTTTTTT
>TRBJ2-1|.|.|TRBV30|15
CAWRAIRGTYNEQFF
TGTGCCTGGAGGGCGATCAGGGGAACCTACAATGAGCAGTTCTTC
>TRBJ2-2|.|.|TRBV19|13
CASSIRHTGELFF
TGTGCCAGTAGTATAAGGCATACCGGGGAGCTGTTTTTT
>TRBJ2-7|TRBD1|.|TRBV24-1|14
CATRGDSGTYEQYF
TGTGCCACCAGGGGGGACAGTGGAACCTACGAGCAGTACTTC
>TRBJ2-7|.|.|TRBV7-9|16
CASSRASGDRIYEQYF
TGTGCCAGCAGCCGCGCGTCGGGGGATCGGATCTACGAGCAGTACTTC
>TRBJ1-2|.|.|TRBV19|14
CASTIDPGYYGYTF
TGTGCCAGTACCATAGACCCAGGCTACTATGGCTACACCTTC
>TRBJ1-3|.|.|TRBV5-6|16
CASSLRGVSSGNTIYF
TGTGCCAGCAGCTTGAGGGGGGTATCCTCTGGAAACACCATATATTTT
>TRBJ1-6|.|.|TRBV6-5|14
CASREDSYNSPLHF
TGTGCCAGCAGGGAGGACTCCTATAATTCACCCCTCCACTTT
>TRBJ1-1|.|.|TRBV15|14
CATSRDNAGTEAFF
TGTGCCACCAGCAGAGATAATGCTGGCACTGAAGCTTTCTTT
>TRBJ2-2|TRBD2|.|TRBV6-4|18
CASRPRLAPPGGTGELFF
TGTGCCAGCAGGCCAAGACTAGCGCCCCCCGGGGGCACCGGGGAGCTGTTTTTT
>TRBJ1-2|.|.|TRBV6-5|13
CASRYRANYGYTF
TGTGCCAGCAGGTACAGGGCGAACTATGGCTACACCTTC
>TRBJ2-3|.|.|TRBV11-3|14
CASSLGQHTDTQYF
TGTGCCAGCAGCTTGGGGCAGCACACAGATACGCAGTATTTT
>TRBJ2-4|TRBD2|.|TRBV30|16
CAWSLRGAGAKNIQYF
TGTGCCTGGAGTCTGCGGGGGGCCGGGGCCAAAAACATTCAGTACTTC
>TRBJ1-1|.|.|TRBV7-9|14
CASSSTGKNTEAFF
TGTGCCAGCAGCTCTACAGGGAAGAACACTGAAGCTTTCTTT
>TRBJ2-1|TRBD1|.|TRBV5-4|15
CASSQDRGPNNEQFF
TGTGCCAGCAGCCAGGACAGGGGGCCCAACAATGAGCAGTTCTTC
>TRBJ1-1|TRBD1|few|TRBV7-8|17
CASSFGTGVWEGAEAFF
TGTGCCAGCAGCTTCGGGACAGGGGTTTGGGAAGGCGCTGAAGCTTTCTTT
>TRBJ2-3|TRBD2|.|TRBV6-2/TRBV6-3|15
CASSYRSSGTHTQYF
TGTGCCAGCAGTTACAGGTCTAGCGGCACACATACGCAGTATTTT
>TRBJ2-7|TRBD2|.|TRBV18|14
CASGLAGDSYEQYF
TGTGCCTCGGGGTTAGCGGGAGATTCCTACGAGCAGTACTTC
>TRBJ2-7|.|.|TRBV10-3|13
CAIGSPLAHEQYF
TGTGCCATCGGCTCCCCCCTAGCTCACGAGCAGTACTTC
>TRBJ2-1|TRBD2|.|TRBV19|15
CASSHLAGGLNEQFF
TGTGCCAGTAGTCATCTAGCGGGGGGGCTTAATGAGCAGTTCTTC
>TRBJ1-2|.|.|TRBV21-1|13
CASSKGSNYGYTF
TGTGCCAGCAGCAAGGGCAGTAACTATGGCTACACCTTC
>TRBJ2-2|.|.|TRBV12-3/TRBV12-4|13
CASSLSNTGELFF
TGTGCCAGCAGTTTAAGTAACACCGGGGAGCTGTTTTTT
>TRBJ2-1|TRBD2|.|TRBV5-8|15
CASSQEREGYNEQFF
TGTGCCAGCAGCCAAGAGCGGGAGGGATACAATGAGCAGTTCTTC
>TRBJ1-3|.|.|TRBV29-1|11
CSVASGDTIYF
TGCAGCGTTGCGAGTGGCGACACCATATATTTT